This T cell receptor beta chain was documented in a study of blood T cell repertoires in COVID-19. Study-level background: COVID-19 samples, acute and convalescent, were from the United States, Italy and Spain. PBMCs, B-cell-depleted T cells, or T cells were the source of the cDNA or gDNA that made up the material.

Germline V gene sequence: CDR1 LGHDT, CDR2 YNNKEL (reference sequence). The CDR3 is made up of 15 amino acids. Trimming took 3 bases from V and 0 from J, leaving 9 bases between them. As handled by the study authors: How many nucleated cells were present was estimated from reference gene primer amplification. Profiled with immunoSEQ multiplex PCR; TCRdb holds only in-frame clones, not every one. For V, J and clone size, that table is used; D and trimming come from the DNA. The table has some 240,000 clones, 84% seen once. The receptor was isolated from a woman aged 40-49 years who had recovered from COVID-19. Sample: peripheral blood. The chain is built from TRBV3-1 (or the pseudogene TRBV3-2) and TRBJ2-1, with no clear D. CDR3: CASSQVLNSYNEQFF. The DNA for the CDR3 is TGTGCCAGCAGCCAGGTACTGAACTCCTACAATGAGCAGTTCTTC.